This T cell receptor beta chain was obtained from a study of T cell responses to AZD1222 COVID-19 vaccine. To note about this clone: Its antigen is unknown.

The CDR3 covers 17 residues. The trim removed 5 bases at V and 2 bases at J, leaving 13 bases unmatched. The germline V gene encodes CDR1 LNHDA and CDR2 SQIVND (reference sequence). Study conclusions and caveats: Spike was spanned by vaccine-associated CD4 TCRs, which were dominant at 160-218 and 743-854.

Assay: immunoSEQ multiplex PCR; the TCRdb copy retains only in-frame clones and omits some. The sample has around 140,000 clones; approximately 90% are singletons. The receptor was isolated from an adult who received the AZD1222 COVID-19 vaccine. The starting material was peripheral blood, obtained 28 days after the second AZD1222 dose. The chain carries TRBV19 and TRBJ2-7, with TRBD2 matching 9 bases. In DNA, the CDR3 is TGTGCCAGTAGTGGAATCCCGGGACTAGCTGTTACCTACGAGCAGTACTTC. It specifies CASSGIPGLAVTYEQYF.